This T cell receptor beta chain was captured by sequencing in a study of Graves' ophthalmopathy and Graves' hyperthyroidism. Study outcomes and limitations: A model of 13 signatures distinguished ophthalmopathy from stable hyperthyroidism at less than 90% sensitivity and around 81% specificity. Appearing in blood as well were most expanded thyroid clonotypes above 0.001 frequency.

Germline CDR1 reads LNHDA; CDR2 reads SQIVND (reference sequence). V was pared by 2 bases and J by 0 bases, with 16 bases between. CDR3 length: 18 amino acids. RNA transcripts were the source from which TCR beta CDR3 regions were amplified. In the first round, RT-PCR was carried out with HTBI primers, and a multiplex PCR formed the second round. TCRdb itself ran the multiplex PCR reads through MiXCR, one entry per CDR3 protein. Of around 50,000 distinct CDR3 sequences in the sample, 50% to 65% were seen once. The sample holds one count of this clonotype. Its antigen is not identified. It is likely a read error, because the conserved phenylalanine at the end of the CDR3 is missing. Ophthalmopathy donors showed moderate-to-severe activity, CAS ≥3, NOSPECS ≥4 and a duration under 3 months. Clinical symptoms, serum thyroxine, TRAb, thyroid ultrasound and orbital computed tomography formed the basis of diagnosis.

This chain connects TRBV19 to TRBJ2-2; no clear D gene. Material: peripheral blood. The source of this sequence is an adult man with Graves' ophthalmopathy. The CDR3 spells CASSIRPTRVANTGELFL. The CDR3 DNA is TGTGCCAGTAGTATAAGGCCAACACGGGTTGCGAACACCGGGGAGCTGTTTCTT.